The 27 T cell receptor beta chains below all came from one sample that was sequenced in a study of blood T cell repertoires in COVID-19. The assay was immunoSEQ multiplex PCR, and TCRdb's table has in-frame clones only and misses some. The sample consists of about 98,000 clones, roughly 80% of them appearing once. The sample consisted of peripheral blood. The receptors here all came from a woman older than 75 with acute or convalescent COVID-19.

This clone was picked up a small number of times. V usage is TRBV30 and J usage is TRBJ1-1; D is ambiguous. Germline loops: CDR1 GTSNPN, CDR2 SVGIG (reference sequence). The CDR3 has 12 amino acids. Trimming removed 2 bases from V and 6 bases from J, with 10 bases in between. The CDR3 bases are TGTGCCTGGAGTCCCCGGAGCGCTGAAGCTTTCTTT. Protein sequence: CAWSPRSAEAFF.

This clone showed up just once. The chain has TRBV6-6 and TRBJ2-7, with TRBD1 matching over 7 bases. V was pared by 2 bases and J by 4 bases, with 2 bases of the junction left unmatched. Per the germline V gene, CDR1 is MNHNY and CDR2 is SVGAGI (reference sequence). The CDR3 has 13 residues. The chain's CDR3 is CASSYDRDYEQYV. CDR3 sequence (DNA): TGTGCCAGCAGTTACGACAGGGATTACGAGCAGTACGTC.

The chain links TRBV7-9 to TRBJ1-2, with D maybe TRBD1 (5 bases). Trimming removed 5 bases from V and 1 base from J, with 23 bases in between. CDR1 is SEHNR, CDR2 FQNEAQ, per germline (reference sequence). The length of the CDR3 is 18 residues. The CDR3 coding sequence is TGTGCCAGCAGCCAGAGAAGGACAAACCGTCCTCATAACTATGGCTACACCTTC. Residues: CASSQRRTNRPHNYGYTF.

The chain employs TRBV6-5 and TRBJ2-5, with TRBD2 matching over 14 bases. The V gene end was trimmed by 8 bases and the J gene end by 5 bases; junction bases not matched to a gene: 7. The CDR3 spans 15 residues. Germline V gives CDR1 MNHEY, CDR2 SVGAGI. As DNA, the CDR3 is TGTGCCAGCGAGACTAGCGGGGGGGCTTGGGAGACCCAGTACTTC. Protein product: CASETSGGAWETQYF.

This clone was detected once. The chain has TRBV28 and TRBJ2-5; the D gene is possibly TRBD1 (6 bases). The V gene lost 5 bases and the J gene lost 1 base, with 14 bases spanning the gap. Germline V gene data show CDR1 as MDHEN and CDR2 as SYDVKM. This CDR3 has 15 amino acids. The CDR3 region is CASSTPTGPQETQYF. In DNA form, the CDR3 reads TGTGCCAGCAGTACCCCGACAGGCCCCCAAGAGACCCAGTACTTC. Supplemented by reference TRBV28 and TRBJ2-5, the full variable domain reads DVKVTQSSRYLVKRTGEKVFLECVQDMDHENMFWYRQDPGLGLRLIYFSYDVKMKEKGDIPEGYSVSREKKERFSLILESASTNQTSMYLCASSTPTGPQETQYFGPGTRLLVL.

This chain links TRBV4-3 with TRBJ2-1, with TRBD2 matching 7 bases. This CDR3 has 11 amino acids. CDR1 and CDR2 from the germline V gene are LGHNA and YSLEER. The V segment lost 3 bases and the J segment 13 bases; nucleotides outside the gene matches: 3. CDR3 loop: CASSHVGLQFF. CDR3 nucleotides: TGCGCCAGCAGCCATGTGGGACTACAGTTCTTC.

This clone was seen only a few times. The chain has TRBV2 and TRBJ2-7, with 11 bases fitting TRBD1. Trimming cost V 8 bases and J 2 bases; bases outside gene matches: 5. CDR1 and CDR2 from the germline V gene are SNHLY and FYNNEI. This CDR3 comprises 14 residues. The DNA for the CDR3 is TGTGCCAGCCTACGGGACAGGGGGACCTACGAGCAGTACTTC. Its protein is CASLRDRGTYEQYF.

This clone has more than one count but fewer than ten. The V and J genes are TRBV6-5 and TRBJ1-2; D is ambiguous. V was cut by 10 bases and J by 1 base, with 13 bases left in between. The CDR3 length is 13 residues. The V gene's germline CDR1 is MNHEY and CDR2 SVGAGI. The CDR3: CATRITSNYGYTF. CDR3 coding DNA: TGTGCCACCAGGATCACCAGTAACTATGGCTACACCTTC.

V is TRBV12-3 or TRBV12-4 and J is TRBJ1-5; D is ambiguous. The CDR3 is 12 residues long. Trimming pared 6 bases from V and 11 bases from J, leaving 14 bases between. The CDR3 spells CASSFYLEAQHF. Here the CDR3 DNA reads TGTGCCAGCAGCTTTTACCTTGAGGCCCAGCATTTT.

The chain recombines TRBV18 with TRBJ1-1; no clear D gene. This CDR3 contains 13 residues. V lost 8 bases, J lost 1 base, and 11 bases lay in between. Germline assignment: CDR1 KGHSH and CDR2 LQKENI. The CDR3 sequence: CASKAGENTEAFF. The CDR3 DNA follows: TGTGCCAGCAAGGCCGGGGAGAACACTGAAGCTTTCTTT.

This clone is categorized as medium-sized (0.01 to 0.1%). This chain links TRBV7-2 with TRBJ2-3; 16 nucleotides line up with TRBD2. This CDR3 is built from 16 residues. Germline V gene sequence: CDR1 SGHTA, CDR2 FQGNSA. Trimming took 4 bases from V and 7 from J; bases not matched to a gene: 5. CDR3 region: CASSSPGLAGGNTQYF. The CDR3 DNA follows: TGTGCCAGCAGCTCTCCGGGACTAGCGGGGGGGAATACGCAGTATTTT.

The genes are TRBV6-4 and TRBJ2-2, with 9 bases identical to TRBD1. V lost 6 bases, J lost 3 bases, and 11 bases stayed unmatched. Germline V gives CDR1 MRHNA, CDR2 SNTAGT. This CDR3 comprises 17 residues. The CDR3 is CASSKNSRTGDTGELFF. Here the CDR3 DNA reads TGTGCCAGCAGCAAGAACTCAAGGACAGGGGACACCGGGGAGCTGTTTTTT.

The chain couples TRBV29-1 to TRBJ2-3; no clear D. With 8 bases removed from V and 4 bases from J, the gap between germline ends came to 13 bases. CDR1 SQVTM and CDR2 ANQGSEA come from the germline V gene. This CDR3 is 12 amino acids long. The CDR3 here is CSTTAWSDTQYF. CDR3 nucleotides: TGCAGCACCACCGCGTGGTCAGATACGCAGTATTTT.

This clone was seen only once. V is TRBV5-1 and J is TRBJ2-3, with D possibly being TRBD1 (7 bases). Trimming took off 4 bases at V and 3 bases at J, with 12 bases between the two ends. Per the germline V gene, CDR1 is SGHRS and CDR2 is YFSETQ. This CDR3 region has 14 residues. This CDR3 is CASSSAGGTDTQYF. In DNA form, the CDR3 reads TGCGCCAGCAGCAGTGCAGGGGGGACAGATACGCAGTATTTT. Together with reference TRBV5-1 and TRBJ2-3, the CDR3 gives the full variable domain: KAGVTQTPRYLIKTRGQQVTLSCSPISGHRSVSWYQQTPGQGLQFLFEYFSETQRNKGNFPGRFSGRQFSNSRSEMNVSTLELGDSALYLCASSSAGGTDTQYFGPGTRLTVL.

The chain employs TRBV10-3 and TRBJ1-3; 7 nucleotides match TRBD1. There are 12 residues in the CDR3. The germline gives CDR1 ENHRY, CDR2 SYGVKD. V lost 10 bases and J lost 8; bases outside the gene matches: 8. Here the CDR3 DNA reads TGTGCCAGCCTAAACAGGGGCGACACCATATATTTT. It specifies CASLNRGDTIYF.

CDR3 sequence (DNA): TGTGCCAGCAGCCTCGCCGGCGGTTCACCCCTCCACTTT. It specifies CASSLAGGSPLHF. This chain uses TRBV11-1 with TRBJ1-6, with D unclear. V was pared by 5 bases and J by 9 bases, with 11 bases between. This CDR3 is 13 amino acids long. Germline CDR1 is SGHAT and CDR2 is FQDESV (reference sequence).

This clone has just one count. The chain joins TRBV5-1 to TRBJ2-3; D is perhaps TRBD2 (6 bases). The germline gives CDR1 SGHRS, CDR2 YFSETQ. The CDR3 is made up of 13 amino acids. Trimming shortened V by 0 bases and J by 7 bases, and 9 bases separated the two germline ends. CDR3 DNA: TGCGCCAGCAGCTTGGATGGCGGGAATACGCAGTATTTT. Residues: CASSLDGGNTQYF.

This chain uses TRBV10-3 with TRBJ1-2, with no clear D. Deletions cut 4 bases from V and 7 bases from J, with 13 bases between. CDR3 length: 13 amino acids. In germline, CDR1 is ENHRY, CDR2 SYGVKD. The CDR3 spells CAISVPGDRGYTF. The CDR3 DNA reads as TGTGCCATCAGTGTACCCGGGGATCGTGGCTACACCTTC.

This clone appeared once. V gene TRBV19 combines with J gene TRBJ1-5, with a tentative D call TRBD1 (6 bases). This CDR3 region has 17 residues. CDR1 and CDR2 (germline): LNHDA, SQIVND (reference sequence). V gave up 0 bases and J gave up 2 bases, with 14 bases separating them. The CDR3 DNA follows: TGTGCCAGTAGTATAGACCCAGGACAGAGGCGCAATCAGCCCCAGCATTTT. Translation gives CASSIDPGQRRNQPQHF.

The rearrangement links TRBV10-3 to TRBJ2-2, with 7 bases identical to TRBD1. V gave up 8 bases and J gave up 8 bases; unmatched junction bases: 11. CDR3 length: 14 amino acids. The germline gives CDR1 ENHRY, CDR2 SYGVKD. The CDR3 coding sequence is TGTGCCATCGGGGCCTTCGAGGGGGCGGGGGAGCTGTTTTTT. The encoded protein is CAIGAFEGAGELFF.

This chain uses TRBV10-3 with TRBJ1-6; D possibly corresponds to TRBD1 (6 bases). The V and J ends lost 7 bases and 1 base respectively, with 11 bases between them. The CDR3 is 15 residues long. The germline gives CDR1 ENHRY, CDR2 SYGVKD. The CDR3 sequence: CAITQGGSYNSPLHF. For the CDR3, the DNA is TGTGCCATCACCCAAGGGGGATCCTATAATTCACCCCTCCACTTT.

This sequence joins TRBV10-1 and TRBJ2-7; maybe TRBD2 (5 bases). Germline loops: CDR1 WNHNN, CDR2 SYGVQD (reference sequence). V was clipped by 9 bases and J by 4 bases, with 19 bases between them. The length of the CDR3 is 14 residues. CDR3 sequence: CASFSGRCHYEQYV. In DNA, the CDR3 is TGCGCCAGTTTCAGCGGAAGGTGCCATTACGAGCAGTACGTC.

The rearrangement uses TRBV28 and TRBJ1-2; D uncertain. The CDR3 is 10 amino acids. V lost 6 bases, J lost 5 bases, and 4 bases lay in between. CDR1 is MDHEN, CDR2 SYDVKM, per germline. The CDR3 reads CASRRYGYTF. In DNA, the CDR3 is TGTGCCAGCAGGAGGTATGGCTACACCTTC.

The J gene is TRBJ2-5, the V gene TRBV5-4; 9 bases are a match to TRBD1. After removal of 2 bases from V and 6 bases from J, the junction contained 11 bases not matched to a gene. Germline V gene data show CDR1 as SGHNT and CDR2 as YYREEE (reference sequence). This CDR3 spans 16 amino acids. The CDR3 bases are TGTGCCAGCAGCTTACAGGGGGCGCGGAGAGAGAAGACCCAGTACTTC. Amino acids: CASSLQGARREKTQYF.

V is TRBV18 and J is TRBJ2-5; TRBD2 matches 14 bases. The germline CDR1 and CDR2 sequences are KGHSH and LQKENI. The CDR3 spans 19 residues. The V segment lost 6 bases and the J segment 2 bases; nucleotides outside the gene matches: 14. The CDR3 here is CASSPNPIGTSGGQETQYF. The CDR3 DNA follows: TGTGCCAGCTCCCCTAACCCCATCGGGACTAGCGGGGGTCAAGAGACCCAGTACTTC.

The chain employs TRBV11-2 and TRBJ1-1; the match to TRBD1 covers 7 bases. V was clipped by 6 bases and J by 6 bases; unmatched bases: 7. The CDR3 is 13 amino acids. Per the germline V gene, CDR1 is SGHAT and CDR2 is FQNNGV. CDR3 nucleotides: TGTGCCAGCAGAGCAGGGGGTAGCGCTGAAGCTTTCTTT. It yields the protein CASRAGGSAEAFF.

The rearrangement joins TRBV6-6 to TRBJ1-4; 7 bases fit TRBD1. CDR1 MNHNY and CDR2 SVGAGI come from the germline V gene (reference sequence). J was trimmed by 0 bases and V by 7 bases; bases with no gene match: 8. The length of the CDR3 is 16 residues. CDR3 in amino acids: CASNAGGVATNEKLFF. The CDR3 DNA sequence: TGTGCCAGCAACGCAGGGGGAGTTGCAACTAATGAAAAACTGTTTTTT.